Listed here is a single TCR beta chain. This sample is part of a study of Ad26.COV2.S vaccination and SARS-CoV-2 variants. This CDR3 is built from 12 residues. Germline CDR1 and CDR2: SQVTM and ANQGSEA. The V end was cut by 7 bases, the J end by 7 bases, with 16 bases between. Profiled with immunoSEQ multiplex PCR; TCRdb holds only in-frame clones, not every one. The repertoire holds 350,000 to 400,000 clones, with 70% to 90% as singletons. Treatment described: about 20 received Ad26.COV2.S at low or high dose, single or two shots; roughly five received placebo; per-sample allocation not given. Collection of samples fell on day 63 after the first vaccine or placebo injection. Its platform was an Ad26 vector, and its expressed antigen was Wuhan-strain SARS-CoV-2 spike.

The origin of this receptor is a person aged 18-65 years who received the Ad26.COV2.S COVID-19 vaccine or a placebo. The gene calls are TRBV29-1 and TRBJ2-5, with a weak D call TRBD2 (6 bases). Sample: peripheral blood, taken in a trial of Ad26.COV2.S vaccine versus placebo. CDR3 amino acids: CSGMEGLGTQYF. In DNA, the CDR3 is TGCAGCGGGATGGAGGGATTGGGGACCCAGTACTTC.